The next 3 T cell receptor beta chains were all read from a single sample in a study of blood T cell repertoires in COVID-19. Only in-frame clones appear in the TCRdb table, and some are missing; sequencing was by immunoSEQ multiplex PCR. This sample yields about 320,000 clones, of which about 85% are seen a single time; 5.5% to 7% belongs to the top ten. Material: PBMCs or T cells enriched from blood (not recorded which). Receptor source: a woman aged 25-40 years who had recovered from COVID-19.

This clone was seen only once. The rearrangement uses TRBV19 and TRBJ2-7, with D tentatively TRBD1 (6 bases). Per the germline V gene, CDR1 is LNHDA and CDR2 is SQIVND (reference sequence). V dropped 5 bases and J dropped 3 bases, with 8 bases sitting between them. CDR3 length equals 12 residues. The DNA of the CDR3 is TGTGCCAGTAGTTGGGACAACTACGAGCAGTACTTC. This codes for CASSWDNYEQYF.

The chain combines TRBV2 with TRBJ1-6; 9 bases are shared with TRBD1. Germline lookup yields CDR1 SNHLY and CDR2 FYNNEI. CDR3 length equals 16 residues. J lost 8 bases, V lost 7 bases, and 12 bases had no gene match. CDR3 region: CASTPDRGIGDSPLHF. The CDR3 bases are TGTGCCAGCACCCCGGACAGGGGAATAGGGGATTCACCCCTCCACTTT.

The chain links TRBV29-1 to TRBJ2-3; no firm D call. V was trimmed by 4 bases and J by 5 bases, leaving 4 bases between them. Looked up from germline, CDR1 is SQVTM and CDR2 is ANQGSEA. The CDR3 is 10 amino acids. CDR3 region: CSVARDTQYF. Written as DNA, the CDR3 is TGCAGCGTTGCCAGAGATACGCAGTATTTT.